A single sample gave rise to the 3 T cell receptor beta chains below, sequenced in a study of blood T cell repertoires in COVID-19. Libraries were prepared by immunoSEQ multiplex PCR; TCRdb keeps only in-frame clonotypes and omits some of them. Among about 180,000 clones listed, roughly 87% were seen once. Sequencing was performed on PBMCs or T cells enriched from blood (not recorded which). These receptors came from a woman between 40 and 50 years old with acute COVID-19.

The gene calls are TRBV7-6 and TRBJ2-5; 10 bases are a match to TRBD2. Trimming removed 5 bases from V and 5 bases from J; junction bases left unmatched: 11. Germline V gene sequence: CDR1 SGHVS, CDR2 FNYEAQ. This CDR3 is built from 16 residues. CDR3: CASSPGGLAAPETQYF. The CDR3 DNA sequence: TGTGCCAGCAGCCCAGGAGGACTAGCGGCCCCGGAGACCCAGTACTTC.

The chain has TRBV2 and TRBJ2-2; weak D call: TRBD1 (6 bases). This CDR3 has 15 amino acids. The germline V gene has CDR1 SNHLY and CDR2 FYNNEI. The V gene lost 6 bases and the J gene lost 8 bases, with 19 bases spanning the gap. The CDR3 nucleotides read TGTGCCAGCAGCGTTCGACAGGACCCCCGTGGGGAGCTGTTTTTT. This gives the protein CASSVRQDPRGELFF. Full variable domain (remainder filled in from reference TRBV2 and TRBJ2-2): EPEVTQTPSHQVTQMGQEVILRCVPISNHLYFYWYRQILGQKVEFLVSFYNNEISEKSEIFDDQFSVERPDGSNFTLKIRSTKLEDSAMYFCASSVRQDPRGELFFGEGSRLTVL.

The chain uses TRBV23-1 and TRBJ2-5, with D maybe TRBD1 (6 bases). TRBV23-1 is placed among ORFs of uncertain function. Trimming cost V 2 bases and J 4 bases, with 17 bases left between them. The CDR3 is made up of 16 amino acids. The CDR3 is CASSQNGVQGGETQYF. The CDR3, as DNA: TGCGCCAGCAGTCAAAACGGGGTACAGGGTGGAGAGACCCAGTACTTC.